The 30 T cell receptor beta chains given below trace back to one sample, sequenced in a study of OX40 agonist ivuxolimab in advanced cancers. Measured with immunoSEQ multiplex PCR; TCRdb has only the in-frame clones, and not every one. The sample has around 58,000 clones; roughly 89% are singletons. The material sequenced was CD4+ or CD8+ T cells sorted from blood, taken in a trial of the OX40 agonist ivuxolimab. Source of these receptors: an adult with an advanced solid tumor such as melanoma, head and neck, liver or kidney cancer.

V gene TRBV6-6 combines with J gene TRBJ2-5; 11 bases match TRBD2. The germline V gene encodes CDR1 MNHNY and CDR2 SVGAGI (reference sequence). The CDR3 contains 14 residues. Unmatched junction bases numbered 6, after V lost 10 bases and J lost 2 bases. As DNA, the CDR3 is TGTGCCACCTTCGGGACTAGCGGACAAGAGACCCAGTACTTC. Amino acid sequence: CATFGTSGQETQYF.

This sequence joins TRBV27 and TRBJ2-3, with 13 bases matching TRBD2. This CDR3 has 15 residues. Trimming at V came to 5 bases and at J to 8 bases, leaving 7 bases not matched to a gene. From germline, CDR1 is MNHEY and CDR2 SMNVEV (reference sequence). The CDR3 loop is CASSPTSGGGGTQYF. CDR3 sequence (DNA): TGTGCCAGCAGTCCCACTAGCGGGGGGGGCGGTACGCAGTATTTT.

V is TRBV5-1 and J is TRBJ2-1; D not certain. V lost 0 bases and J lost 7, with 11 bases in between. The germline V gene encodes CDR1 SGHRS and CDR2 YFSETQ. The length of the CDR3 is 14 residues. CDR3 in amino acids: CASSLGASTNEQFF. CDR3 sequence (DNA): TGCGCCAGCAGCTTGGGAGCCAGTACGAATGAGCAGTTCTTC.

The rearrangement joins TRBV19 to TRBJ1-5, with D possibly matching TRBD1 (6 bases). Trimming stripped 5 bases from V and 1 base from J, with 18 bases between. Germline assignment: CDR1 LNHDA and CDR2 SQIVND (reference sequence). CDR3 size: 17 residues. CDR3 coding DNA: TGTGCCAGTAGTTGGGGGGCGGCCGCGGGGAGCAATCAGCCCCAGCATTTT. It translates to CASSWGAAAGSNQPQHF.

The chain has TRBV5-1 and TRBJ2-1, with 7 bases fitting TRBD2. CDR3 length: 15 residues. Germline V gene data show CDR1 as SGHRS and CDR2 as YFSETQ. Trimming removed 3 bases from V and 3 bases from J; junction bases left unmatched: 6. The CDR3 region has the DNA TGCGCCAGCAGCTCGGGGGGTCCCCGCTACAATGAGCAGTTCTTC. Its translation: CASSSGGPRYNEQFF. Together with reference TRBV5-1 and TRBJ2-1, the CDR3 gives the full variable domain: KAGVTQTPRYLIKTRGQQVTLSCSPISGHRSVSWYQQTPGQGLQFLFEYFSETQRNKGNFPGRFSGRQFSNSRSEMNVSTLELGDSALYLCASSSGGPRYNEQFFGPGTRLTVL.

CDR3 residues: CASRQRPLRTIQADTQYF. The DNA for the CDR3 is TGTGCCAGCAGACAAAGGCCCTTACGGACTATTCAAGCAGATACGCAGTATTTT. The V call is TRBV27, the J call TRBJ2-3; possible D gene TRBD2, 6 bases. Per the germline V gene, CDR1 is MNHEY and CDR2 is SMNVEV (reference sequence). The CDR3 contains 18 residues. V was pared by 6 bases and J by 4 bases, with 26 bases between.

In its sample, this clone was seen a few times. The CDR3 DNA reads as TGTGCCAGCAGCAAAGGCCCGGGACAGGGGGCCTCCGGGGAGCTGTTTTTT. This translates into CASSKGPGQGASGELFF. The V and J genes are TRBV11-3 and TRBJ2-2, with 12 bases matching TRBD1. After removal of 5 bases from V and 6 bases from J, the junction contained 10 bases not matched to a gene. CDR1 and CDR2 (germline): SGHNT, YENEEA. This CDR3 region has 17 residues.

The chain couples TRBV28 to TRBJ2-7, with TRBD2 matching 11 bases. Looked up from germline, CDR1 is MDHEN and CDR2 is SYDVKM. This CDR3 is built from 14 residues. The ends lost 3 bases at V and 6 bases at J; junction bases unmatched: 4. In DNA, the CDR3 is TGTGCCAGCAGTTTGGTAGCGGGGGGGACCGAGCAGTACTTC. This encodes CASSLVAGGTEQYF.

J is TRBJ2-7 and V is TRBV5-3; maybe TRBD2 (6 bases). TRBV5-3 has ORF status, its function being uncertain. Trimming removed 1 base at V and 2 bases at J, with 16 bases between. The length of the CDR3 is 16 residues. The CDR3: CARSLRGGTYAYEQYF. The CDR3 DNA is TGTGCCAGAAGCTTGAGAGGCGGGACTTACGCCTACGAGCAGTACTTC.

This chain joins TRBV4-3 and TRBJ2-5; 7 bases line up with TRBD1. V trimming: 0 bases; J trimming: 3 bases; junction bases outside the gene matches: 22. Germline CDR1 and CDR2: LGHNA and YSLEER. This CDR3 region has 21 residues. The CDR3 DNA reads TGCGCCAGCAGCCAAGATAACCGGACAGGCAAGAGGACAGCGGCTGAAGAGACCCAGTACTTC. Amino acids: CASSQDNRTGKRTAAEETQYF.

The chain has TRBV30 and TRBJ1-2; a weak D match, TRBD1 (6 bases). There are 13 residues in the CDR3. Germline V lookup: CDR1 GTSNPN, CDR2 SVGIG (reference sequence). V was clipped by 0 bases and J by 7 bases, with 12 bases between them. In DNA form, the CDR3 reads TGTGCCTGGAGTGTTCGTAGGGGGTTTGGCTACACCTTC. It codes for CAWSVRRGFGYTF.

The CDR3 is CASSSDPNGETQYF. Written as DNA, the CDR3 is TGCGCCAGCAGCTCCGATCCTAACGGAGAGACCCAGTACTTC. V usage is TRBV5-1 and J usage is TRBJ2-5; no definite D call. The germline CDR1 and CDR2 sequences are SGHRS and YFSETQ. Between the trimmed V and J ends, which lost 3 bases and 4 bases, there was a span of 13 bases. CDR3 size: 14 residues.

V and J are TRBV7-9 and TRBJ1-2; D remains unclear. The CDR3 is made up of 17 amino acids. V shed 1 base and J shed 8 bases, with 23 bases lying between them. The V gene's germline CDR1 is SEHNR and CDR2 FQNEAQ (reference sequence). CDR3 residues: CASSLGGGQAITSGYTF. The DNA of the CDR3 is TGTGCCAGCAGCTTAGGGGGAGGGCAGGCGATAACGTCGGGCTACACCTTC.

This rearrangement joins TRBV2 to TRBJ1-5; the match to TRBD1 covers 9 bases. Germline V CDR1 and CDR2: SNHLY, FYNNEI. V lost 5 bases, J lost 5 bases, and 4 bases stayed unmatched. The CDR3 covers 14 residues. CDR3 bases: TGTGCCAGCAGTCGGGGGGACAGGGATCAGCCCCAGCATTTT. Translation gives CASSRGDRDQPQHF.

V gene TRBV30 combines with J gene TRBJ1-1, with TRBD1 matching 8 bases. This CDR3 spans 15 amino acids. Looked up from germline, CDR1 is GTSNPN and CDR2 is SVGIG (reference sequence). The trim removed 3 bases at V and 2 bases at J, leaving 8 bases unmatched. CDR3: CAWRIQGAGNTEAFF. The CDR3, as DNA: TGTGCCTGGAGGATCCAGGGGGCAGGTAACACTGAAGCTTTCTTT. Full variable domain (rest looked up from reference TRBV30 and TRBJ1-1): SQTIHQWPATLVQPVGSPLSLECTVEGTSNPNLYWYRQAAGRGLQLLFYSVGIGQISSEVPQNLSASRPQDRQFILSSKKLLLSDSGFYLCAWRIQGAGNTEAFFGQGTRLTVV.

V gene TRBV25-1 combines with J gene TRBJ1-2; unclear D gene. Germline loops: CDR1 MGHDK, CDR2 SYGVNS. V lost 6 bases and J 4 bases, leaving 9 bases between the germline ends. CDR3 size: 12 residues. CDR3 region: CASSGGVYGYTF. CDR3 nucleotides: TGTGCCAGCAGCGGTGGGGTCTATGGCTACACCTTC.

For the CDR3, the DNA is TGTGCCAGCAGTTTGCAGACAGTTCCAGATACGCAGTATTTT. Its translation: CASSLQTVPDTQYF. The chain has TRBV28 and TRBJ2-3; perhaps TRBD1 as D (5 bases). The CDR3 is 14 amino acids. V shed 3 bases and J shed 4 bases, with 11 bases lying between them. Germline V gene lookup returns CDR1 MDHEN and CDR2 SYDVKM. The whole variable domain, remainder taken from reference TRBV28 and TRBJ2-3, is DVKVTQSSRYLVKRTGEKVFLECVQDMDHENMFWYRQDPGLGLRLIYFSYDVKMKEKGDIPEGYSVSREKKERFSLILESASTNQTSMYLCASSLQTVPDTQYFGPGTRLTVL.

This clone was seen just once. The gene calls are TRBV4-3 and TRBJ1-3; D call uncertain. V was clipped by 0 bases and J by 2 bases, with 11 bases between them. Germline assignment: CDR1 LGHNA and CDR2 YSLEER. The CDR3 has 16 amino acids. The CDR3 reads CASSQDKDLTGNTIYF. The CDR3 DNA reads TGCGCCAGCAGCCAAGATAAGGACCTGACTGGAAACACCATATATTTT.

The chain employs TRBV6-1 and TRBJ1-3; 9 bases match TRBD1. Germline V gene sequence: CDR1 MNHNS, CDR2 SASEGT. V shed 1 base and J 7 bases; nucleotides not matched to a gene: 2. The CDR3 contains 14 residues. CDR3 region: CASSEDRGRNTIYF. The CDR3 coding sequence is TGTGCCAGCAGTGAAGACAGGGGGCGCAACACCATATATTTT.

The gene calls are TRBV9 and TRBJ1-1; D is perhaps TRBD1 (6 bases). The germline gives CDR1 SGDLS, CDR2 YYNGEE. Trimming shortened V by 0 bases and J by 6 bases, and 9 bases separated the two germline ends. The CDR3 runs 13 residues. CDR3 amino acids: CASSVGGLAEAFF. CDR3 coding DNA: TGTGCCAGCAGCGTAGGGGGGCTGGCTGAAGCTTTCTTT.

The V and J genes are TRBV18 and TRBJ2-7; 8 bases agree with TRBD2. Losses at the gene ends were 3 bases for V and 4 bases for J; bases not matched to a gene: 8. The CDR3 runs 15 residues. Germline values: CDR1 KGHSH, CDR2 LQKENI. CDR3 sequence: CASSPGLAGAYEQYF. The CDR3 nucleotides read TGTGCCAGCTCACCGGGGCTAGCGGGTGCGTACGAGCAGTACTTC.

This chain connects TRBV9 to TRBJ2-5; 7 nucleotides line up with TRBD1. This CDR3 has 13 residues. V gave up 2 bases and J gave up 4 bases; unmatched junction bases: 2. From germline, CDR1 is SGDLS and CDR2 YYNGEE. Written as DNA, the CDR3 is TGTGCCAGCAGCGTCTGGACAGGAGAGACCCAGTACTTC. It is translated as CASSVWTGETQYF.

The gene calls are TRBV6-1 and TRBJ2-7, with D uncertain. The CDR3 runs to 14 residues. Germline CDR1 is MNHNS and CDR2 is SASEGT. The V gene lost 6 bases and the J gene lost 0 bases, with 12 bases spanning the gap. CDR3 residues: CASSLDRSSYEQYF. The DNA for the CDR3 is TGTGCCAGCAGCCTGGACCGCAGCTCCTACGAGCAGTACTTC.

The chain employs TRBV9 and TRBJ2-6, with 7 positions matching TRBD1. The ends lost 0 bases at V and 0 bases at J; junction bases unmatched: 15. The germline V gene has CDR1 SGDLS and CDR2 YYNGEE. The CDR3 is 21 amino acids. The CDR3 protein is CASSVAQPGGLTFSGANVLTF. DNA for the CDR3: TGTGCCAGCAGCGTAGCCCAGCCAGGGGGTCTGACCTTCTCTGGGGCCAACGTCCTGACTTTC. The variable domain in full, completed from reference TRBV9 and TRBJ2-6, reads DSGVTQTPKHLITATGQRVTLRCSPRSGDLSVYWYQQSLDQGLQFLIQYYNGEERAKGNILERFSAQQFPDLHSELNLSSLELGDSALYFCASSVAQPGGLTFSGANVLTFGAGSRLTVL.

This chain uses TRBV6-5 with TRBJ1-4; D unresolved. Germline CDR1 reads MNHEY; CDR2 reads SVGAGI. V gave up 2 bases and J gave up 8 bases, with 15 bases separating them. The CDR3 spans 15 residues. The CDR3 region is CASSYGWGVGEKLFF. The CDR3 DNA sequence: TGTGCCAGCAGTTACGGGTGGGGTGTTGGGGAAAAACTGTTTTTT.

The chain carries TRBV30 and TRBJ1-1; TRBD1 matches at 8 bases. The CDR3 covers 14 residues. With V trimmed by 4 bases and J by 1 base, 5 bases remained unmatched. Germline lookup yields CDR1 GTSNPN and CDR2 SVGIG (reference sequence). For the CDR3, the DNA is TGTGCCTGGACTCGACAGGGGTCGAACACTGAAGCTTTCTTT. Residues: CAWTRQGSNTEAFF.

The V gene is TRBV19, the J gene TRBJ1-2; 9 positions match TRBD1. Looked up from germline, CDR1 is LNHDA and CDR2 is SQIVND (reference sequence). With 8 bases clipped from V and 3 bases from J, the junction kept 10 bases outside the gene matches. This CDR3 has 15 residues. The CDR3 bases are TGTGCCAGTTTGGACAGGGGAAGGACGGACTATGGCTACACCTTC. Protein product: CASLDRGRTDYGYTF.

The J gene is TRBJ2-3, the V gene TRBV29-1, with a possible D match to TRBD1 (5 bases). The germline V and J ends were trimmed by 6 bases and 8 bases, with 18 bases remaining between them. Per the germline V gene, CDR1 is SQVTM and CDR2 is ANQGSEA. The CDR3 is made up of 13 amino acids. The CDR3 sequence is CSVDNNLLGTQYF. CDR3 DNA: TGCAGCGTGGACAATAACCTATTGGGTACGCAGTATTTT.

The J gene is TRBJ2-1, the V gene TRBV27; 7 nucleotides line up with TRBD2. Per the germline V gene, CDR1 is MNHEY and CDR2 is SMNVEV (reference sequence). The ends lost 11 bases at V and 0 bases at J; junction bases unmatched: 13. The CDR3 length is 16 residues. CDR3 amino acids: CAGTSWRGSSYNEQFF. CDR3 coding DNA: TGTGCCGGTACCTCTTGGCGGGGGAGCTCCTACAATGAGCAGTTCTTC.

The gene calls are TRBV19 and TRBJ2-7; 14 bases line up with TRBD2. CDR3 size: 15 residues. Germline CDR1 LNHDA, CDR2 SQIVND (reference sequence). V lost 5 bases and J lost 4; bases outside the gene matches: 4. The CDR3: CASSPGTSGSYEQYF. The CDR3 DNA reads TGTGCCAGTAGTCCCGGGACTAGCGGGAGTTACGAGCAGTACTTC.